These 9 T cell receptor beta chains came from one sample sequenced in a study of cytomegalovirus exposure and HLA in healthy donors. Generated by immunoSEQ multiplex PCR, the TCRdb table keeps only in-frame clones and is missing some. The repertoire consists of approximately 65,000 clones, with 90% to 95% occurring once and the leading ten covering around 3%. The specimen sequenced was PBMCs. The origin of the receptors is a man aged 18 to 35 in good health and CMV-seronegative.

In this sample, this clone turned up once. The chain combines TRBV5-4 with TRBJ2-7; D might be TRBD1 (6 bases). The germline V gene encodes CDR1 SGHNT and CDR2 YYREEE (reference sequence). This CDR3 spans 14 amino acids. V was pared by 1 base and J by 4 bases, with 12 bases between. CDR3 protein: CASSLTDRDYEQYF. CDR3 in DNA: TGTGCCAGCAGCTTGACGGACAGAGATTACGAGCAGTACTTC.

V and J are TRBV2 and TRBJ1-4, with no clear D. The germline gives CDR1 SNHLY, CDR2 FYNNEI. CDR3 length: 16 amino acids. Trimming stripped 5 bases from V and 0 bases from J, with 13 bases between. The CDR3 DNA reads as TGTGCCAGCAGTTTCAAAGACACCGCAACTAATGAAAAACTGTTTTTT. It yields the protein CASSFKDTATNEKLFF.

The chain is built from TRBV29-1 and TRBJ1-1; possible D gene TRBD1, 6 bases. CDR1 is SQVTM and CDR2 is ANQGSEA in the germline V gene. The CDR3 contains 14 residues. V lost 3 bases and J lost 5, with 16 bases in between. DNA of the CDR3: TGCAGCGTTGAGGGGGCGGCTGGGGCAACTGAAGCTTTCTTT. Encoded protein: CSVEGAAGATEAFF.

The J gene is TRBJ2-7, the V gene TRBV7-2; D is possibly TRBD2 (6 bases). V was shortened by 7 bases and J by 5 bases, with 15 bases between the two germline ends. The CDR3 loop spans 13 amino acids. Germline CDR1 reads SGHTA; CDR2 reads FQGNSA. The CDR3 protein is CASNWGVSDEQYF. The CDR3 DNA follows: TGTGCCAGCAATTGGGGGGTTAGCGACGAGCAGTACTTC.

The J gene is TRBJ2-7, the V gene TRBV28, with a possible D match to TRBD2 (5 bases). This CDR3 contains 15 residues. Germline CDR1 MDHEN, CDR2 SYDVKM. Trimming pared 5 bases from V and 3 bases from J, leaving 17 bases between. Written as DNA, the CDR3 is TGTGCCAGCAGTCAAGCCTCCTCGGGAAACTACGAGCAGTACTTC. It encodes CASSQASSGNYEQYF.

The chain is built from TRBV7-9 and TRBJ1-2, with 8 bases aligning to TRBD1. The CDR3 sequence is 15 residues long. V was pared by 3 bases and J by 2 bases, with 5 bases of the junction left unmatched. CDR1 is SEHNR, CDR2 FQNEAQ, per germline (reference sequence). CDR3 nucleotide sequence: TGTGCCAGCAGCTTGGACAGGGCTTTGAACTATGGCTACACCTTC. Translating it yields CASSLDRALNYGYTF.

This clone was counted once. This chain connects TRBV19 to TRBJ2-3, with 12 bases fitting TRBD2. The CDR3 is made up of 22 amino acids. Germline CDR1 LNHDA, CDR2 SQIVND (reference sequence). The ends lost 6 bases at V and 0 bases at J; junction bases unmatched: 22. The CDR3: CASSPEGTSGRVGETSTDTQYF. The CDR3 DNA reads as TGTGCCAGTAGCCCGGAAGGGACTAGCGGGCGAGTGGGTGAGACTAGCACAGATACGCAGTATTTT.

The gene calls are TRBV5-6 and TRBJ2-1; 12 nucleotides align to TRBD2. The V gene end was trimmed by 4 bases and the J gene end by 10 bases; junction bases not matched to a gene: 12. Germline V gene data show CDR1 as SGHDT and CDR2 as YYEEEE. The CDR3 runs 16 residues. DNA of the CDR3: TGTGCCAGCAGCCAGGAGGTGGGCCTAGCGGGAGGGGAGCAGTTCTTC. This gives the protein CASSQEVGLAGGEQFF. The full variable domain, in which reference TRBV5-6 and TRBJ2-1 provide the parts outside the CDR3, is DAGVTQSPTHLIKTRGQQVTLRCSPKSGHDTVSWYQQALGQGPQFIFQYYEEEERQRGNFPDRFSGHQFPNYSSELNVNALLLGDSALYLCASSQEVGLAGGEQFFGPGTRLTVL.

This sequence joins TRBV2 and TRBJ2-7; D not resolved. Germline CDR1 and CDR2: SNHLY and FYNNEI. Deletions cut 10 bases from V and 3 bases from J, with 13 bases between. The CDR3 extends over 12 amino acids. The CDR3: CATQGEGYEQYF. The CDR3 nucleotides are TGTGCCACCCAAGGAGAAGGCTACGAGCAGTACTTC.